A selection of T cell receptor beta chains follows, all from one sample in a study of cytomegalovirus exposure and HLA in healthy donors. Libraries were prepared by immunoSEQ multiplex PCR; TCRdb keeps only in-frame clonotypes and omits some of them. Of about 190,000 clones listed, approximately 80% are singletons. The sample consisted of PBMCs. The source of these receptors is a woman aged 18-35 years in good health and CMV-seropositive. CDR3s include the opening cysteine and the closing phenylalanine or tryptophan. Each record gives: J gene, clone size, V gene, CDR3 length, D gene, CDR3 DNA, CDR3 protein. A D gene is named only where the DNA matches it firmly. Size tells how often a clone was seen (once, few, many) or the class of an expanded clone, and some rows leave it out.

J gene: TRBJ2-6
clone size: few
V gene: TRBV18
CDR3 length: 17
D gene: TRBD2
CDR3 DNA: TGTGCCAGCTCACTGGGGACTAGCGGATCTGGGGCCAACGTCCTGACTTTC
CDR3 protein: CASSLGTSGSGANVLTF

J gene: TRBJ1-2
clone size: .
V gene: TRBV4-3
CDR3 length: 14
D gene: .
CDR3 DNA: TGCGCCAGCAGCCCTGACTTCTATAACTATGGCTACACCTTC
CDR3 protein: CASSPDFYNYGYTF

J gene: TRBJ1-2
clone size: .
V gene: TRBV13
CDR3 length: 14
D gene: .
CDR3 DNA: TGTGCCAGCAGCTCCTCCCCAGCTAACTATGGCTACACCTTC
CDR3 protein: CASSSSPANYGYTF

J gene: TRBJ1-3
clone size: .
V gene: TRBV6-5
CDR3 length: 15
D gene: TRBD1
CDR3 DNA: TGTGCCAGCAGTCCAGGGACAGCCCTAAGGAACACCATATATTTT
CDR3 protein: CASSPGTALRNTIYF

J gene: TRBJ2-7
clone size: .
V gene: TRBV19
CDR3 length: 15
D gene: TRBD1
CDR3 DNA: TGTGCCAGTAGTCAGTCCGGGACAGGGACTTACGAGCAGTACTTC
CDR3 protein: CASSQSGTGTYEQYF

J gene: TRBJ1-1
clone size: .
V gene: TRBV4-1
CDR3 length: 14
D gene: .
CDR3 DNA: TGCGCCAGCAGGGGTCTGACAGTGAACACTGAAGCTTTCTTT
CDR3 protein: CASRGLTVNTEAFF

J gene: TRBJ1-2
clone size: .
V gene: TRBV4-1
CDR3 length: 15
D gene: .
CDR3 DNA: TGCGCCAGCAGCCAAGTAGAGGTCCCTAACTATGGCTACACCTTC
CDR3 protein: CASSQVEVPNYGYTF

J gene: TRBJ2-5
clone size: .
V gene: TRBV9
CDR3 length: 14
D gene: .
CDR3 DNA: TGTGCCAGCAGCGTGGGGCGGATCGGAGAGACCCAGTACTTC
CDR3 protein: CASSVGRIGETQYF

J gene: TRBJ1-1
clone size: .
V gene: TRBV7-7
CDR3 length: 13
D gene: .
CDR3 DNA: TGTGCTAGCAGCTTAACAATGGACACTGAAGCTTTCTTT
CDR3 protein: CASSLTMDTEAFF

J gene: TRBJ1-4
clone size: few
V gene: TRBV19
CDR3 length: 15
D gene: TRBD1
CDR3 DNA: TGTGCCAGTAGTCGATCCGGGACAGGGTATGAAAAACTGTTTTTT
CDR3 protein: CASSRSGTGYEKLFF

J gene: TRBJ2-3
clone size: .
V gene: TRBV7-2
CDR3 length: 16
D gene: TRBD1
CDR3 DNA: TGTGCCAGCAGCTTAGCGGGACAGTCGGGCACAGATACGCAGTATTTT
CDR3 protein: CASSLAGQSGTDTQYF

J gene: TRBJ1-1
clone size: .
V gene: TRBV11-2
CDR3 length: 16
D gene: .
CDR3 DNA: TGTGCCAGCAGCCACAGGCGGCCTCCCTTGAACACTGAAGCTTTCTTT
CDR3 protein: CASSHRRPPLNTEAFF

J gene: TRBJ2-5
clone size: .
V gene: TRBV5-4
CDR3 length: 14
D gene: TRBD2
CDR3 DNA: TGTGCCAGCAGCAAGCGGGGGGGTCAAGAGACCCAGTACTTC
CDR3 protein: CASSKRGGQETQYF

J gene: TRBJ1-2
clone size: .
V gene: TRBV7-3
CDR3 length: 13
D gene: .
CDR3 DNA: TGTGCCAGCAGCGAACAGGCTAACTATGGCTACACCTTC
CDR3 protein: CASSEQANYGYTF

J gene: TRBJ1-1
clone size: .
V gene: TRBV27
CDR3 length: 16
D gene: TRBD1
CDR3 DNA: TGTGCCAGCAGTCGAGCTTCAGGGGGCAGGGACACTGAAGCTTTCTTT
CDR3 protein: CASSRASGGRDTEAFF

J gene: TRBJ1-2
clone size: .
V gene: TRBV27
CDR3 length: 13
D gene: .
CDR3 DNA: TGTGCCAGCAGTACGAGTATCCGGAGTGGCTACACCTTC
CDR3 protein: CASSTSIRSGYTF

J gene: TRBJ1-2
clone size: .
V gene: TRBV4-3
CDR3 length: 15
D gene: .
CDR3 DNA: TGCGCCAGCAGCCAAGTGAAGGAGGGATACTATGGCTACACCTTC
CDR3 protein: CASSQVKEGYYGYTF

J gene: TRBJ2-3
clone size: few
V gene: TRBV14
CDR3 length: 14
D gene: TRBD1
CDR3 DNA: TGTGCCAGCAGCCCCGGACAGGGAACAGATACGCAGTATTTT
CDR3 protein: CASSPGQGTDTQYF

J gene: TRBJ1-1
clone size: .
V gene: TRBV6-1
CDR3 length: 15
D gene: .
CDR3 DNA: TGTGCCAGCAGTGATTCCGGCAGGGAGGTATATAGGGCTTTCTTT
CDR3 protein: CASSDSGREVYRAFF

J gene: TRBJ2-3
clone size: .
V gene: TRBV13
CDR3 length: 17
D gene: .
CDR3 DNA: TGTGCCAGCAGACAACAGTTAGTGGCGGGGCGAGCAGATACGCAGTATTTT
CDR3 protein: CASRQQLVAGRADTQYF